This TCR beta chain is drawn from a study of blood T cell repertoires in COVID-19. In the study overall: The United States, Italy and Spain were the sources of the acute and convalescent COVID-19 samples. The cDNA or gDNA used as material had been derived from T cells, B-cell-depleted T cells, or PBMCs.

Unmatched junction bases numbered 7, after V lost 1 base and J lost 7 bases. Germline CDR1 and CDR2: SGHRS and YFSETQ. CDR3 length: 15 residues. Per the original data handling: Reference gene primer amplification gave estimated nucleated cell counts. This table comes from immunoSEQ multiplex PCR, and its TCRdb copy is limited to in-frame clones, with some not included. The V and J calls and clone size come from that table; D and trimming were worked out from the DNA. Here the sample spans about 160,000 clones, around 87% being singletons. The chain links TRBV5-1 to TRBJ2-1, with 8 bases that match TRBD2. The clonotype comes from a woman in her 70s with COVID-19, enrolled during active disease. Sequenced input: peripheral blood. The CDR3: CASSLTGGAGNEQFF. DNA of the CDR3: TGCGCCAGCAGCTTGACCGGGGGGGCAGGAAATGAGCAGTTCTTC. The full variable domain, its missing parts supplied by reference TRBV5-1 and TRBJ2-1, is KAGVTQTPRYLIKTRGQQVTLSCSPISGHRSVSWYQQTPGQGLQFLFEYFSETQRNKGNFPGRFSGRQFSNSRSEMNVSTLELGDSALYLCASSLTGGAGNEQFFGPGTRLTVL.